The rows below give T cell receptor beta chains drawn from one sample of a study of Ad26.COV2.S vaccination and SARS-CoV-2 variants. Only in-frame clones appear in the TCRdb table, and some are missing; sequencing was by immunoSEQ multiplex PCR. The sample consists of around 300,000 clones, more than 85% of them appearing once. The sample here was peripheral blood, taken in a trial of Ad26.COV2.S vaccine versus placebo. The source is a person between 18 and 59 years old who received the Ad26.COV2.S COVID-19 vaccine or a placebo. Both conserved end residues are part of each CDR3. Each record gives: J gene, V gene, CDR3 protein.

J gene: TRBJ1-2
V gene: TRBV15
CDR3 protein: CATSRGGQGDGYTF

J gene: TRBJ2-2
V gene: TRBV3-1/TRBV3-2
CDR3 protein: CAGRDRDTGELFF

J gene: TRBJ1-1
V gene: TRBV12-3/TRBV12-4
CDR3 protein: CASSLGRIEAFF

J gene: TRBJ1-5
V gene: TRBV28
CDR3 protein: CASRALNQPQHF

J gene: TRBJ2-6
V gene: TRBV6-1
CDR3 protein: CASSESSGANVLTF

J gene: TRBJ2-1
V gene: TRBV27
CDR3 protein: CASSWVGEDLRNEQFF

J gene: TRBJ2-7
V gene: TRBV18
CDR3 protein: CASHAPNPSEQYF

J gene: TRBJ2-7
V gene: TRBV27
CDR3 protein: CASSLGIRGEQYF

J gene: TRBJ2-7
V gene: TRBV9
CDR3 protein: CASSTAGAYEQYF

J gene: TRBJ1-1
V gene: TRBV18
CDR3 protein: CASSPTRTKSWTEAFF

J gene: TRBJ2-3
V gene: TRBV23-1
CDR3 protein: CASSGRNREDTQYF

J gene: TRBJ2-2
V gene: TRBV11-2
CDR3 protein: CASSSTGGANTGELFF

J gene: TRBJ2-7
V gene: TRBV27
CDR3 protein: CASSRNRGQIDEQYF

J gene: TRBJ2-5
V gene: TRBV10-2
CDR3 protein: CASRGTSGRAETQYF

J gene: TRBJ1-5
V gene: TRBV19
CDR3 protein: CASPPWGTGDNQPQHF

J gene: TRBJ2-7
V gene: TRBV10-3
CDR3 protein: CAISESGTPLSYEQYF

J gene: TRBJ2-3
V gene: TRBV7-9
CDR3 protein: CASSLADTQYF

J gene: TRBJ2-7
V gene: TRBV15
CDR3 protein: CATSSGFDYEQYF

J gene: TRBJ2-2
V gene: TRBV27
CDR3 protein: CASSLYRTGFTGELFF

J gene: TRBJ2-4
V gene: TRBV18
CDR3 protein: CASSPPKARAKNIQYF

J gene: TRBJ2-7
V gene: TRBV18
CDR3 protein: CASSTGTGVLGEQYF

J gene: TRBJ2-5
V gene: TRBV6-2/TRBV6-3
CDR3 protein: CASSFQGGIQETQYF

J gene: TRBJ1-2
V gene: TRBV6-6
CDR3 protein: CASALYGGSGYTF

J gene: TRBJ2-7
V gene: TRBV3-1/TRBV3-2
CDR3 protein: CASTPRSGETSVQYF

J gene: TRBJ2-1
V gene: TRBV11-2
CDR3 protein: CASSLGREQFF

J gene: TRBJ2-3
V gene: TRBV5-4
CDR3 protein: CASSLEHGTDTQYF

J gene: TRBJ2-2
V gene: TRBV3-1/TRBV3-2
CDR3 protein: CASSQVRGQVTGELFF

J gene: TRBJ1-2
V gene: TRBV10-3
CDR3 protein: CAISETASYTF

J gene: TRBJ2-2
V gene: TRBV5-6
CDR3 protein: CASSLPGLAGVGTGELFF

J gene: TRBJ2-1
V gene: TRBV19
CDR3 protein: CASSVRDRGFDEQFF

J gene: TRBJ1-6
V gene: TRBV7-8
CDR3 protein: CASSLRSNSYNSPLHF

J gene: TRBJ2-7
V gene: TRBV27
CDR3 protein: CASTLRGGRGEQYF

J gene: TRBJ2-7
V gene: TRBV5-5
CDR3 protein: CASSLEGTSAYEQYF

J gene: TRBJ2-7
V gene: TRBV2
CDR3 protein: CASSERLAGAYEQYF

J gene: TRBJ2-1
V gene: TRBV27
CDR3 protein: CASSITGTGSRQFF

J gene: TRBJ2-4
V gene: TRBV27
CDR3 protein: CASSGNKGYIQYF

J gene: TRBJ2-5
V gene: TRBV4-2
CDR3 protein: CASSQEKVGETQYF

J gene: TRBJ2-5
V gene: TRBV6-1
CDR3 protein: CASSELLGGKETQYF

J gene: TRBJ1-6
V gene: TRBV7-9
CDR3 protein: CASSTSGGALLLYDSPLHF

J gene: TRBJ1-1
V gene: TRBV11-1
CDR3 protein: CASRTVNTEAFF

J gene: TRBJ1-1
V gene: TRBV18
CDR3 protein: CASSPPEDRQAFF

J gene: TRBJ2-7
V gene: TRBV11-3
CDR3 protein: CASSSGGEQYF